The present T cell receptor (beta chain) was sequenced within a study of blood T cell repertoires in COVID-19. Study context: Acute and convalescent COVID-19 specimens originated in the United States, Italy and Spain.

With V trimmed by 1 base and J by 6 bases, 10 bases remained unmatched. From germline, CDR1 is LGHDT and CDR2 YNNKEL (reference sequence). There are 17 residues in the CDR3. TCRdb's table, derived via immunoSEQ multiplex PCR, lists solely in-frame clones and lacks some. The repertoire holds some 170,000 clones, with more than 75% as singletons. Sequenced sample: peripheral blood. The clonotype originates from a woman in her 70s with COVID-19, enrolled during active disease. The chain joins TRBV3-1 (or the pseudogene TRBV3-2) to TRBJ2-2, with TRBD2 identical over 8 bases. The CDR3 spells CASSQGTSRSGAGELFF. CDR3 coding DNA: TGTGCCAGCAGCCAAGGGACTAGCCGATCCGGCGCCGGGGAGCTGTTTTTT.